The present entry profiles one T cell receptor beta chain with its context. This entry comes from a study of blood T cell repertoires in COVID-19. Study-level background: The United States, Italy and Spain were the sources of the acute and convalescent COVID-19 samples.

Germline V gene lookup returns CDR1 SEHNR and CDR2 FQNEAQ (reference sequence). The CDR3 has 17 residues. The V and J ends lost 5 bases and 6 bases respectively, with 23 bases between them. Authors' data handling: Nucleated cell counts were estimated from reference gene primer amplification. Profiled with immunoSEQ multiplex PCR; TCRdb holds only in-frame clones, not every one. Clone size and the V and J calls come from that table; the DNA yielded D and trimming. The data show under 300,000 clones, roughly 82% seen once. Sequencing was carried out using peripheral blood. The rearrangement uses TRBV7-9 and TRBJ2-1, with D maybe TRBD2 (6 bases). The TCR was taken from an elderly man with acute or convalescent COVID-19. The CDR3 nucleotides are TGTGCCAGCAGCCCTGGGGCACTAGCCGGGGTACCCAATGAGCAGTTCTTC. It yields the protein CASSPGALAGVPNEQFF.